This record concerns one T cell receptor (beta chain) sequence. Its target is not known. Naive CD8+ T cells showed a CD45RO-CCR7+CD27+CD95- phenotype. These data belong to a study of CXCR3-negative and CXCR3-positive naive CD8 T cells. All TRB cDNA libraries came from 5' RACE performed with UMI labels. With the 5' RACE reads reprocessed, TCRdb shows one record per CDR3 protein and no DNA. Here the sample table reports over 100,000 distinct CDR3 sequences. Regarding the study as a whole: Memory CD8+ cells showed much lower diversity, while both naive subsets displayed comparably high diversity. TRBV-TRBJ usage matched between naive CXCR3-negative and CXCR3-positive cells but not between memory cells.

The sequenced sample was naive CXCR3- CD8+ T cells from blood. Subset specified: CD45RO-CCR7+CD27+CD95- naive CD8+ T cells lacking CXCR3 (TNR3-). The receptor comes from a human donor in good health. Some clones in this sample may be carry-over from other donors' samples.

The CDR3 region is CASSFGQGNSPLHF. The gene calls are TRBV7-9 and TRBJ1-6; TCRdb lists TRBD1, though no DNA is available to test this call. The CDR3 extends over 14 amino acids. Germline V CDR1 and CDR2: SEHNR, FQNEAQ (reference sequence).